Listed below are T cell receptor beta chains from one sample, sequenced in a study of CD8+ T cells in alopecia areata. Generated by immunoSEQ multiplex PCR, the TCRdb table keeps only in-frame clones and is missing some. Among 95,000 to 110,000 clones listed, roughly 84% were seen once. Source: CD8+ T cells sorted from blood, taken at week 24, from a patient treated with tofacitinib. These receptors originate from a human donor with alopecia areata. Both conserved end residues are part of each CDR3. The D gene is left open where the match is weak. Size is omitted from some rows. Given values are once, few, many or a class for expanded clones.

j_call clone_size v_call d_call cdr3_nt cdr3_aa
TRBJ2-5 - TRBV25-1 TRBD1 TGTGCCAGCAGTGAATGGACAGGGGGTTTCAGAGAGACCCAGTACTTC CASSEWTGGFRETQYF
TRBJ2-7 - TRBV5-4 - TGTGCCAGCAGCAATAATCCTTCAGTGGAGCAGTACTTC CASSNNPSVEQYF
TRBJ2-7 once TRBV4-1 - TGCGCCAGCAGCCTGAAAGGGGGGACATCCTACGAGCAGTACTTC CASSLKGGTSYEQYF
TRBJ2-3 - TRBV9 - TGTGCCAGCAGCGCTCTGCTAGGGTCTAGCACAGATACGCAGTATTTT CASSALLGSSTDTQYF
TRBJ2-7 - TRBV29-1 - TGCAGCGTTGAAAGGGACTACGAGCAGTACTTC CSVERDYEQYF
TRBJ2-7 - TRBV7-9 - TGTGCCAGCAGCTTAGTCGGTTTCGGACGGTGGACCTACGAGCAGTACTTC CASSLVGFGRWTYEQYF
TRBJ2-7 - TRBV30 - TGTGCCTGGAGTGGAGGCCAGACCTACGAGCAGTACTTC CAWSGGQTYEQYF
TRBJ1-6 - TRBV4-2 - TGTGCCAGCAGCCAAGATCTGACTGATGGCACCCTCCACTTT CASSQDLTDGTLHF
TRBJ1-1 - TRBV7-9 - TGTGCCAGCAGCTTAGCTACGGCACCCCACTCCGGAGCTTTCTTT CASSLATAPHSGAFF
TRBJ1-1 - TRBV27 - TGTGCCAGCAGGGTAGGATTGAACACTGAAGCTTTCTTT CASRVGLNTEAFF
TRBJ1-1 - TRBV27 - TGTGCCTCCCAGCTGTCCCGGGCGAACACTGAAGCTTTCTTT CASQLSRANTEAFF
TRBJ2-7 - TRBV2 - TGTGCCAGCAGTGAAGGGACAGAAAACTACGAGCAGTACTTC CASSEGTENYEQYF
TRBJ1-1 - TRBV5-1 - TGCGCCAGCAGCTTGCACGGACCGACGACTGAAGCTTTCTTT CASSLHGPTTEAFF
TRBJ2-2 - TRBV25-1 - TGTGCCAGCAGTGAGGCTCCGGGTCGGCGGGGGGAGCTGTTTTTT CASSEAPGRRGELFF